Listed below are T cell receptor beta chains from one sample, sequenced in a study of human T cells and chemical hapten exposure. One entry per CDR3 protein, called by TCRdb with MiXCR from the RACE reads. Here the sample spans some 89,000 distinct CDR3 sequences, about 9.4% being singletons. This sample comprised whole blood, obtained in connection with sensitization to the hapten diphenylcyclopropenone (DPC). These receptors came from a woman in her twenties or thirties with alopecia areata. Some clones in this sample may be carry-over from other donors' samples. Both conserved end residues are part of each CDR3. A D gene is named only where the DNA matches it firmly. Clone size is stated in some rows and not others, as once, few, many or a class when expanded.

TRBD2 | many | TRBJ2-1 | TRBV19 | 18 | TGTGCCAGTAGTATCCACCGAGGAAGCGGGGGGGCCAACAATGAGCAGTTCTTC | CASSIHRGSGGANNEQFF
NA | NA | TRBJ2-2 | TRBV9 | 16 | TGTGCCAGCAGCCCAGGGGTACAGGGTGGGCCCGGGGAGCTGTTTTTT | CASSPGVQGGPGELFF
TRBD2 | many | TRBJ2-3 | TRBV20-1 | 14 | TGCAGTGCTACTCGACTAGCAAGCACAGATACGCAGTATTTT | CSATRLASTDTQYF
NA | many | TRBJ2-2 | TRBV5-1 | 14 | TGCGCCATCCTGGGGCTAGCCAACACCGGGGAGCTGTTTTTT | CAILGLANTGELFF
NA | few | TRBJ2-1 | TRBV27 | 11 | TGTGCCAGCAGTGGACGGAGTGAGCAGTTCTTC | CASSGRSEQFF
NA | NA | TRBJ2-4 | TRBV12-3/TRBV12-4 | 14 | TGTGCCAGCAGTTTAGTCGGGCCCAAAAACATTCAGTACTTC | CASSLVGPKNIQYF
TRBD2 | many | TRBJ2-2 | TRBV29-1 | 13 | TGCAGCGCGAGCGGGGGTGGGACCGGGGAGCTGTTTTTT | CSASGGGTGELFF
TRBD1 | NA | TRBJ2-3 | TRBV6-1 | 15 | TGTGCCAGCTTTACAGGGGCCCCTAGCACAGATACGCAGTATTTT | CASFTGAPSTDTQYF
NA | many | TRBJ2-5 | TRBV29-1 | 12 | TGCAGCGTGGGCCAGGGGAAAGAGACCCAGTACTTC | CSVGQGKETQYF
TRBD1 | many | TRBJ1-2 | TRBV18 | 13 | TGTGCCAGCTCACCCTCCCGGGACAGAAGCTACACCTTC | CASSPSRDRSYTF
NA | NA | TRBJ2-5 | TRBV6-1 | 14 | TGTGCCAGCTCATACTGGATGACGGAAGAGACCCAGTACTTC | CASSYWMTEETQYF
NA | many | TRBJ1-2 | TRBV12-3/TRBV12-4 | 22 | TGTGCCAGCAGTTTCGAGGTCGTAGGACGGCGATATAATTGGCTAACTATGTGGGGCTACACCTTC | CASSFEVVGRRYNWLTMWGYTF
TRBD1 | many | TRBJ1-1 | TRBV29-1 | 13 | TGCAGCGTTGAAACAGGGGACCGGGGTGAAGCTTTCTTT | CSVETGDRGEAFF
TRBD1 | many | TRBJ1-2 | TRBV28 | 16 | TGTGCCAGCAGTCCTGGTCGCAGGGGGCTCGACTATGGCTACACCTTC | CASSPGRRGLDYGYTF
NA | many | TRBJ1-5 | TRBV6-1 | 14 | TGTGCGACCCATAGGGGATCTAGCGATCAGCCCCAGCATTTT | CATHRGSSDQPQHF
TRBD2 | many | TRBJ2-3 | TRBV20-1 | 21 | TGCAGTGCTAGCCCATTTCCCACCGTGACCGGACTAGCGGGGGTCACAGATACGCAGTATTTT | CSASPFPTVTGLAGVTDTQYF
NA | many | TRBJ1-1 | TRBV7-2 | 15 | TGTGCCAGCAGCTTATCTCGGGACACGTACACTGAAGCTTTCTTT | CASSLSRDTYTEAFF
TRBD2 | many | TRBJ2-3 | TRBV9 | 15 | TGTGCCAGCAGCGTAGCGGCTAGCGGGAGTTTCACGCAGTATTTT | CASSVAASGSFTQYF
TRBD1 | NA | TRBJ1-6 | TRBV11-1 | 14 | TGTGCCAGCAGGTCGACAGGGACCAATTCACCCCTCCACTTT | CASRSTGTNSPLHF
NA | NA | TRBJ2-1 | TRBV6-1 | 13 | TGTGCCAGCAGTGAGGTGCGGCAAGATGAGCAGTTCTTC | CASSEVRQDEQFF
TRBD1 | many | TRBJ1-5 | TRBV7-2 | 15 | TGTGCCAGCAGCTTCGACAGGGGTAGCAATCAGCCCCAGCATTTT | CASSFDRGSNQPQHF
NA | many | TRBJ2-1 | TRBV27 | 13 | TGTGCCACCAAGTCCGGGGTTTTCAATGAGCAGTTCTTC | CATKSGVFNEQFF
TRBD1 | many | TRBJ1-5 | TRBV2 | 15 | TGTGCCAGCAGTGGGCCGACAGGGACGAGTCAGCCCCAGCATTTT | CASSGPTGTSQPQHF
TRBD1 | NA | TRBJ2-3 | TRBV19 | 15 | TGTGCCAGTAGTTGGCGGACAGGGTATACAGATACGCAGTATTTT | CASSWRTGYTDTQYF